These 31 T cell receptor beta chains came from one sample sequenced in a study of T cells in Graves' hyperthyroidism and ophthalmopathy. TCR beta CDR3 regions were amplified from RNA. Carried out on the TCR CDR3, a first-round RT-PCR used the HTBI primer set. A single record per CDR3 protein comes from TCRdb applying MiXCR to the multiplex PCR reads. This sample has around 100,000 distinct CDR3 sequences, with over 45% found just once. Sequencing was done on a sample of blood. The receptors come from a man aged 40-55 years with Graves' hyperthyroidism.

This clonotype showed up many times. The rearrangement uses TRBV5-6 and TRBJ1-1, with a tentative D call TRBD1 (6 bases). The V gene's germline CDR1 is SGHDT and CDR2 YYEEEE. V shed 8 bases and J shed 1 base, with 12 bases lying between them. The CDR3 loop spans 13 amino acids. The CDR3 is CASSQGTNTEAFF. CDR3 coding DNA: TGTGCCAGTAGTCAGGGGACGAACACTGAAGCTTTCTTT.

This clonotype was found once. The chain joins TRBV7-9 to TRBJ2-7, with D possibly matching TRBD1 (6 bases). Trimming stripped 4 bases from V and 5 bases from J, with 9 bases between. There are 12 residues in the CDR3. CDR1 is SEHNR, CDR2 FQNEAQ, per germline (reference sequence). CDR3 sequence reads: CASSSGHDEQYF. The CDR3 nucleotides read TGTGCCAGCAGCTCGGGACATGACGAGCAGTACTTC. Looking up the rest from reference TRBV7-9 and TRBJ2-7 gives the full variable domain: DTGVSQNPRHKITKRGQNVTFRCDPISEHNRLYWYRQTLGQGPEFLTYFQNEAQLEKSRLLSDRFSAERPKGSFSTLEIQRTEQGDSAMYLCASSSGHDEQYFGPGTRLTVT.

CDR3 in amino acids: CASSLWASGDGEQYF. The CDR3 coding sequence is TGTGCCAGCAGTTTATGGGCTAGCGGGGACGGGGAGCAGTACTTC. J is TRBJ2-7 and V is TRBV12-3 or TRBV12-4, with 9 bases aligning to TRBD2. The CDR3 spans 15 residues. The J segment lost 7 bases and the V segment lost 2 bases, leaving 9 bases of the junction unmatched.

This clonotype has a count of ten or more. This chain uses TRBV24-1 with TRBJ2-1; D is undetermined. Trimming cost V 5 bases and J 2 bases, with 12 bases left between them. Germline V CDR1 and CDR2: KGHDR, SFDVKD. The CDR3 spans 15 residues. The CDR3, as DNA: TGTGCCACCAGTGGACCCATGGACCCCTACAATGAGCAGTTCTTC. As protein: CATSGPMDPYNEQFF.

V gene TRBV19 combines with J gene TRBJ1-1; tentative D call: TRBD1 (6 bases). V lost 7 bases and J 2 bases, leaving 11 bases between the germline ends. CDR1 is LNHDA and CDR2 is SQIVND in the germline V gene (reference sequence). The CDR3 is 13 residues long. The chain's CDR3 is CASKEGDNTEAFF. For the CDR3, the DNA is TGTGCCAGTAAGGAGGGGGATAACACTGAAGCTTTCTTT.

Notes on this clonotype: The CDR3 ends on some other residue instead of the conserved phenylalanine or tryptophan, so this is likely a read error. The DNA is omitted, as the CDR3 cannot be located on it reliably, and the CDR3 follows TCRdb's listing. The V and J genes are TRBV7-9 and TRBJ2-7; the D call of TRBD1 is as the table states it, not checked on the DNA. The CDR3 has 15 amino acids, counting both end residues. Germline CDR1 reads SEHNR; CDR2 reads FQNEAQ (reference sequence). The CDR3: CASSLDRGRNYERYI.

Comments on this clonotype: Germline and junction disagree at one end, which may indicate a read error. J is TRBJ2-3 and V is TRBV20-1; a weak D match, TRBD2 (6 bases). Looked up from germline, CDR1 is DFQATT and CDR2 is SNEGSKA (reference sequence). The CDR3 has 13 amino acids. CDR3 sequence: CGACGTYTDTQYF. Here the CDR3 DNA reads TGCGGTGCTTGCGGGACCTACACAGATACGCAGTATTTT.

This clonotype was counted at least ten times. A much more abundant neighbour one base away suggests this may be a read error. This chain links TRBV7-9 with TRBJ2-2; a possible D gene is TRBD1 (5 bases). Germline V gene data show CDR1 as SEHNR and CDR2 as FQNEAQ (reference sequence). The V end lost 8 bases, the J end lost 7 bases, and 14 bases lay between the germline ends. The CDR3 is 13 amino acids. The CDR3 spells CASGRETVGELFF. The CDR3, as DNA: TGTGCCAGCGGCAGGGAAACGGTCGGGGAGCTGTTTTTT.

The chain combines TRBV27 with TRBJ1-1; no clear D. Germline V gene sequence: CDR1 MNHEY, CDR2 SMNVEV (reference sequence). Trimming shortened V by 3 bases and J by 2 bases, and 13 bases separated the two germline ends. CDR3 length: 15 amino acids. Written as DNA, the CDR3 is TGTGCCAGCAGTTTCAAGGGTCCTGTCAACACTGAAGCTTTCTTT. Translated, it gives CASSFKGPVNTEAFF.

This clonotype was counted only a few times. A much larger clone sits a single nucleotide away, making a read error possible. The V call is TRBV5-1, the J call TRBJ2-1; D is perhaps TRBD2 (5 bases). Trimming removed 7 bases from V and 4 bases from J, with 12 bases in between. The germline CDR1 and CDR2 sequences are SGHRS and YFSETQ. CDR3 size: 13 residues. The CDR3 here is CASGPREYNEQFF. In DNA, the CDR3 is TGCGCCAGCGGGCCCCGGGAATACAATGAGCAGTTCTTC.

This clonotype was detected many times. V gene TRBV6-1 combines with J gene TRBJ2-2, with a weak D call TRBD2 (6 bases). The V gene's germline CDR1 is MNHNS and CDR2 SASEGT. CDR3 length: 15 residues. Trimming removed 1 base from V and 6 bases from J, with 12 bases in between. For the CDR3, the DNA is TGTGCCAGCAGTGAAGGCGCCTGGGGGGCCGGGGAGCTGTTTTTT. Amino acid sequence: CASSEGAWGAGELFF.

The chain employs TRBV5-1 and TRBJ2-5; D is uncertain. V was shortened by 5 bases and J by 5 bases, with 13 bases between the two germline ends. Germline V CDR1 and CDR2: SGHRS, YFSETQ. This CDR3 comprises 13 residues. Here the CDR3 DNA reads TGCGCCAGCAGTGCCTTGGGCCAGGAGACCCAGTACTTC. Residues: CASSALGQETQYF.

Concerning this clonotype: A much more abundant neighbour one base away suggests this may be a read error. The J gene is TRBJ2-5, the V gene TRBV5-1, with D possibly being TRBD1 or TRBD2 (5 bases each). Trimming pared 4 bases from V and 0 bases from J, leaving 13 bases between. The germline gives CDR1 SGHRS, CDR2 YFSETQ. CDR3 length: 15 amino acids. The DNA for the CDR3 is TGCGCCAGCAGCCCCCGACTGGGGGACCAAGAGACCCAGTACTTC. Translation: CASSPRLGDQETQYF.

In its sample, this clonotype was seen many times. The CDR3 bases are TGTGCCAGCAGCTTTCCGGGACAGGGGGCCTTTGAAGCTTTCTTT. Translated: CASSFPGQGAFEAFF. The V call is TRBV7-2, the J call TRBJ1-1; 12 bases map to TRBD1. The CDR3 extends over 15 amino acids. Germline values: CDR1 SGHTA, CDR2 FQGNSA. Trimming removed 3 bases from V and 7 bases from J; junction bases left unmatched: 6.

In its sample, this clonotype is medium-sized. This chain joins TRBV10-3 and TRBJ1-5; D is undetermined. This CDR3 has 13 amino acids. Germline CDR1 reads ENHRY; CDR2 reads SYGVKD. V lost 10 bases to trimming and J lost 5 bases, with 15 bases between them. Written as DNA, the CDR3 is TGTGCCACTTGGAGCGGATTTGATCAGCCCCAGCATTTT. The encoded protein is CATWSGFDQPQHF.

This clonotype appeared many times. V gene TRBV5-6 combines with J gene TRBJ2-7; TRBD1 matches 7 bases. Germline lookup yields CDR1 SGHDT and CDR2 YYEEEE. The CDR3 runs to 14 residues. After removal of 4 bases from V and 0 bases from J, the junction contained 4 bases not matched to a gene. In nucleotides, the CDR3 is TGTGCCAGCAGCGGCCGGGACAGCTCCTACGAGCAGTACTTC. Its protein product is CASSGRDSSYEQYF.

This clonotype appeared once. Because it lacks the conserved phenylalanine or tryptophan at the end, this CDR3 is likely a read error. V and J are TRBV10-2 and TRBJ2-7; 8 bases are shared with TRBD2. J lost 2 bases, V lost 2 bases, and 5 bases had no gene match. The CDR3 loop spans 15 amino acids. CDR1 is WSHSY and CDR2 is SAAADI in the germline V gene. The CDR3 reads CASSEHGGGPYEQYC. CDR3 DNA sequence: TGCGCCAGCAGTGAGCACGGGGGGGGACCCTACGAGCAGTACTGC.

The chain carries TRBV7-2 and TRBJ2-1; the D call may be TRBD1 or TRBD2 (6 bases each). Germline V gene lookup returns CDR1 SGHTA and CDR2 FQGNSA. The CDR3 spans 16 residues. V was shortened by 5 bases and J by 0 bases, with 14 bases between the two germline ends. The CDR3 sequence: CASSRPGASSYNEQFF. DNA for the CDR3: TGTGCCAGCAGCCGGCCGGGGGCGAGCTCCTACAATGAGCAGTTCTTC.

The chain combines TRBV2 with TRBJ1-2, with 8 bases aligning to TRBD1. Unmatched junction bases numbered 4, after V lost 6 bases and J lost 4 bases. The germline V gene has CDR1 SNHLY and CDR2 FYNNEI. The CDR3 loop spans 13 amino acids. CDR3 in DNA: TGTGCCAGCAGGGCAACAGGGGGCTATGGCTACACCTTC. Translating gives CASRATGGYGYTF.

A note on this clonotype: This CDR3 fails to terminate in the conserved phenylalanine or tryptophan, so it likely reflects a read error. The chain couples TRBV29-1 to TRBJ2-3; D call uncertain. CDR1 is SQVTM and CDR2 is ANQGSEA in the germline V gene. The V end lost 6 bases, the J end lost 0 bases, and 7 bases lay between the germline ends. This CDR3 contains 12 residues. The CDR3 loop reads CSVDPSTDTQYS. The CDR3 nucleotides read TGCAGCGTAGATCCTAGCACAGATACGCAGTATTCT.

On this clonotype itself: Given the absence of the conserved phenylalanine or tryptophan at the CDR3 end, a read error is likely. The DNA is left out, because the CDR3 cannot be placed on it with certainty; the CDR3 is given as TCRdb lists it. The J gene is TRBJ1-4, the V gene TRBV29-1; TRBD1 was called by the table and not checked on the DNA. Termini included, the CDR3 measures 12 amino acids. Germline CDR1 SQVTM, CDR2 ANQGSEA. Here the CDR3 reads CSVWQGGEKPFL.

In DNA, the CDR3 is TGCAGTGCTACTAGCGGGATCAACGAGCAGTACTTC. Encoded protein: CSATSGINEQYF. This rearrangement joins TRBV20-1 to TRBJ2-7, with 9 bases identical to TRBD2. V was clipped by 4 bases and J by 5 bases; unmatched bases: 3. Germline-derived CDR1 and CDR2 are DFQATT and SNEGSKA (reference sequence). The CDR3 contains 12 residues.

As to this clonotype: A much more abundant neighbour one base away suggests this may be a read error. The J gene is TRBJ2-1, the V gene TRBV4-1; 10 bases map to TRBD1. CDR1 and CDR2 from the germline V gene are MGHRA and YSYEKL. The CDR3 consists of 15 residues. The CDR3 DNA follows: TGCGCCAGCAGCGAGACAGGGGGCTCCTACAATGAGCAGCTCTTC. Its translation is CASSETGGSYNEQLF.

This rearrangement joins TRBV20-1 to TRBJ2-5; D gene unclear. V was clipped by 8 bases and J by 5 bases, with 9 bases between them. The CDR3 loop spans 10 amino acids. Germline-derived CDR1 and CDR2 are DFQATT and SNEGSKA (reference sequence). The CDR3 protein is CSYGDETQYF. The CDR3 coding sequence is TGCAGTTACGGTGACGAGACCCAGTACTTC.

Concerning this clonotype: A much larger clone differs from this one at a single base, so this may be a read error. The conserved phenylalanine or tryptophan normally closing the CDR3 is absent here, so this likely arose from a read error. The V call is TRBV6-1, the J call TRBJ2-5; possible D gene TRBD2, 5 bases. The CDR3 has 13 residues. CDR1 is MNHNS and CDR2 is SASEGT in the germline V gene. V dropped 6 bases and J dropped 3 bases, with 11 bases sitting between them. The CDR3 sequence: CASRRRVEETQYL. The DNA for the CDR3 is TGTGCCAGCAGAAGGCGGGTCGAAGAGACCCAGTACCTC.

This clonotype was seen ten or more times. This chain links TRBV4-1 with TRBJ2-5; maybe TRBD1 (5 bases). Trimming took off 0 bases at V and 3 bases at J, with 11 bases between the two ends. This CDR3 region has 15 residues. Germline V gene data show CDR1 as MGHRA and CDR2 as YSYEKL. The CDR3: CASSQDFRDEETQYF. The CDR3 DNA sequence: TGCGCCAGCAGCCAAGATTTCAGGGATGAAGAGACCCAGTACTTC.

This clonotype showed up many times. The CDR3 protein is CATSPHRTGDNEQFF. The CDR3 nucleotides are TGTGCCACCAGCCCCCACCGGACAGGGGACAATGAGCAGTTCTTC. V gene TRBV15 combines with J gene TRBJ2-1; TRBD1 agrees at 9 bases. The V gene's germline CDR1 is LNHNV and CDR2 YYDKDF (reference sequence). The CDR3 runs 15 residues. V lost 5 bases to trimming and J lost 5 bases; unmatched junction nucleotides: 7. Complete variable domain (other parts from reference TRBV15 and TRBJ2-1): DAMVIQNPRYQVTQFGKPVTLSCSQTLNHNVMYWYQQKSSQAPKLLFHYYDKDFNNEADTPDNFQSRRPNTSFCFLDIRSPGLGDTAMYLCATSPHRTGDNEQFFGPGTRLTVL.

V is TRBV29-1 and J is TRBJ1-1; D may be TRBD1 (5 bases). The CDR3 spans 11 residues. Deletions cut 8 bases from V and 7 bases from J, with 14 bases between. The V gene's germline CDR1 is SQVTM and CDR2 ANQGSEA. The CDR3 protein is CSLLGVVEAFF. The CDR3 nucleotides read TGCAGCCTACTGGGGGTGGTTGAAGCTTTCTTT.

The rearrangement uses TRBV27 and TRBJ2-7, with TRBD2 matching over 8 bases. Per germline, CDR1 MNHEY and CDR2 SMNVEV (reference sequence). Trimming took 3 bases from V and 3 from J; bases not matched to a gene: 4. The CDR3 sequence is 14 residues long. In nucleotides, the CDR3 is TGTGCCAGCAGTTTCACCGGGAGGGTCTACGAGCAGTACTTC. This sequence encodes CASSFTGRVYEQYF.

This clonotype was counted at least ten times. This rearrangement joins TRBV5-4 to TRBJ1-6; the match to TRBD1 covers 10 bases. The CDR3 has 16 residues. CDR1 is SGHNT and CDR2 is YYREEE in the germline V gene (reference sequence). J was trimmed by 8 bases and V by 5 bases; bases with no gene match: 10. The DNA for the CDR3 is TGTGCCAGCAGTCTGGTGAAGGGACAGGGGCATTCACCCCTCCACTTT. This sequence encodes CASSLVKGQGHSPLHF.

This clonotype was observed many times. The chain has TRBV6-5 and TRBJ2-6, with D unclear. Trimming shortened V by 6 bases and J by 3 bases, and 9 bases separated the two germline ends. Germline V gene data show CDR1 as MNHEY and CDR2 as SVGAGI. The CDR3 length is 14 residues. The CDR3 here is CASSEVLGANVLTF. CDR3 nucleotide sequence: TGTGCCAGCAGCGAGGTCCTTGGGGCCAACGTCCTGACTTTC.